Reported below is one TCR beta chain. Its antigen is unidentified. Trimming removed 7 bases from V and 0 bases from J, with 16 bases in between. Germline CDR1 and CDR2: SNHLY and FYNNEI. This CDR3 is built from 16 residues. No infections or other immune events were documented during collection. The data derive from a study of identifying expanded T cells in peripheral blood. Here immunoSEQ multiplex PCR was the method, and the copy in TCRdb shows in-frame clones only, minus some. Seen here are about 130,000 clones, 75% to 90% observed once, and the top ten hold 7% to 10%. Study-level points and caveats: Approximately two-week clone count variance significantly increased as total template count grew. Differentially abundant clones: about 1.3 between replicates, 16.4 at around 14 days, less than 20 at four.

What was sequenced was blood. The receptor comes from a person between 18 and 75 years old in good health. The chain carries TRBV2 and TRBJ1-5; no clear D gene. CDR3 amino acids: CASNPGKDYSNQPQHF. CDR3 DNA sequence: TGTGCCAGCAACCCGGGGAAAGACTATAGCAATCAGCCCCAGCATTTT.